This T cell receptor beta chain was recorded in a study of Graves' ophthalmopathy and Graves' hyperthyroidism. Study findings and constraints: Ophthalmopathy and stable hyperthyroidism were discriminated by a 13-signature model, with about 90% sensitivity and 80% to 84% specificity. A majority of expanded thyroid clonotypes exceeding 0.001 frequency were likewise present in blood. Ophthalmopathy progression predictions by the model showed about 72% specificity and 60% to 71% sensitivity.

This clonotype was seen repeatedly, ten times or more. Its antigen is still unknown. Symptoms, serum thyroxine and TRAb, thyroid ultrasound, and orbital computed tomography formed the diagnostic basis. Losses at the gene ends were 2 bases for V and 4 bases for J; bases not matched to a gene: 4. The germline CDR1 and CDR2 sequences are KGHDR and SFDVKD. The CDR3 extends over 15 amino acids. RNA transcripts yielded amplified TCR beta CDR3 regions. The library came from an HTBI-primed first-round RT-PCR and a second-round multiplex PCR. TCRdb itself ran the multiplex PCR reads through MiXCR, one entry per CDR3 protein. The sample shows about 500,000 distinct CDR3 sequences, roughly 39% of them seen only once.

The sequencing sample was made of peripheral blood or thyroid tissue (not recorded which). The chain has TRBV24-1 and TRBJ1-2; 9 bases are shared with TRBD1. This sequence originates from an adult man with Graves' hyperthyroidism. CDR3: CATSDSGQGSYGYTF. The CDR3, as DNA: TGTGCCACCAGTGATTCGGGACAGGGTAGCTATGGCTACACCTTC.